These T cell receptor beta chains were read from a single sample in a study of blood T cell repertoires in COVID-19. Clones were read by immunoSEQ multiplex PCR, and TCRdb kept only the in-frame ones, dropping some. The sample contains 150,000 to 250,000 clones, about 85% of which appear only once. The material sequenced was peripheral blood. Receptors were obtained from a woman aged 40-49 years with COVID-19, enrolled during active disease. The CDR3 runs from the conserved cysteine through the conserved F or W. The D gene is left open where the match is weak. A clone size is listed for some rows: how often the clone was seen (once, few, many), or a class if it is expanded.

abundance	d_gene	v_gene	j_gene	CDR3aa	CDR3nt
.	.	TRBV6-1	TRBJ1-6	CASSEALRNSPLHF	TGTGCCAGCAGTGAAGCGCTTCGGAATTCACCCCTCCACTTT
.	.	TRBV6-5	TRBJ1-5	CASSQGNNQPQHF	TGTGCCAGCAGTCAGGGGAACAATCAGCCCCAGCATTTT
.	.	TRBV6-5	TRBJ1-1	CASSGHGTEAFF	TGTGCCAGTTCGGGACACGGCACTGAAGCTTTCTTT
.	TRBD2	TRBV5-6	TRBJ2-3	CASSLTAGGSNTQYF	TGTGCCAGCAGCTTGACAGCGGGAGGATCAAATACGCAGTATTTT
.	TRBD1	TRBV4-1	TRBJ1-1	CASSQEVARGRTEAFF	TGCGCCAGCAGCCAAGAGGTAGCCAGGGGGCGGACTGAAGCTTTCTTT
.	TRBD1	TRBV29-1	TRBJ1-1	CSARQGGTEAFF	TGCAGCGCCCGACAGGGTGGGACTGAAGCTTTCTTT
once	.	TRBV25-1	TRBJ1-2	CASTGNYGYTF	TGTGCCAGCACGGGTAACTATGGCTACACCTTC
.	.	TRBV18	TRBJ1-5	CASSPDEDQPQHF	TGTGCCAGCTCACCCGATGAGGATCAGCCCCAGCATTTT
.	.	TRBV5-6	TRBJ1-4	CAGGRGLTNEKLFF	TGTGCCGGCGGCAGGGGCTTAACTAATGAAAAACTGTTTTTT
once	TRBD1	TRBV7-2	TRBJ1-5	CASSLGQGAHSNQPQHF	TGTGCCAGCAGCCTGGGACAGGGGGCGCATAGCAATCAGCCCCAGCATTTT
.	TRBD1	TRBV24-1	TRBJ2-7	CAAQGEGYEQYF	TGTGCCGCGCAGGGGGAAGGCTACGAGCAGTACTTC
.	.	TRBV5-6	TRBJ2-7	CASSLFRLGALEQYF	TGTGCCAGCAGCTTGTTCCGGCTAGGGGCCCTCGAGCAGTACTTC
.	TRBD2	TRBV19	TRBJ2-1	CASSITSALVGQFF	TGTGCCAGTAGTATCACTAGCGCTTTAGTCGGGCAGTTCTTC
.	TRBD1	TRBV29-1	TRBJ1-4	CSVLTGDNEKLFF	TGCAGCGTATTGACAGGGGATAATGAAAAACTGTTTTTT
few	.	TRBV19	TRBJ1-5	CASSIKTLARSNQPQHF	TGTGCCAGTAGTATCAAGACTCTTGCTCGTAGCAATCAGCCCCAGCATTTT
few	.	TRBV28	TRBJ1-1	CASRGPRGSDTEAFF	TGTGCCAGCAGGGGACCCAGGGGATCGGACACTGAAGCTTTCTTT
.	.	TRBV23-1	TRBJ2-5	CASSQSGQLIQETQYF	TGCGCCAGCAGTCAATCGGGGCAGCTGATTCAAGAGACCCAGTACTTC
.	.	TRBV5-4	TRBJ2-7	CASRPSQGGEQYF	TGTGCCAGCAGACCGTCACAGGGAGGGGAGCAGTACTTC
.	.	TRBV6-5	TRBJ2-1	CASANSEQFF	TGTGCCAGCGCTAATAGTGAGCAGTTCTTC
.	.	TRBV7-9	TRBJ2-3	CASTQSTDTQYF	TGTGCCAGCACCCAGAGCACAGATACGCAGTATTTT
.	.	TRBV2	TRBJ1-5	CASSERERQPQHF	TGTGCCAGCAGTGAGAGGGAGCGGCAGCCCCAGCATTTT
.	TRBD1	TRBV10-3	TRBJ2-3	CATSGTGGTDTQYF	TGTGCCACTTCAGGGACAGGGGGAACAGATACGCAGTATTTT
.	TRBD1	TRBV5-1	TRBJ2-7	CASSWGQGRVEQYF	TGCGCCAGCAGCTGGGGACAGGGAAGGGTCGAGCAGTACTTC
.	TRBD2	TRBV7-9	TRBJ2-1	CASSLTSGGKSYNEQFF	TGTGCCAGCAGCTTAACTAGCGGGGGCAAGTCCTACAATGAGCAGTTCTTC
.	TRBD2	TRBV7-6	TRBJ2-1	CASSSTSGAYNEQFF	TGTGCCAGCAGCTCGACTAGCGGGGCCTACAATGAGCAGTTCTTC
few	.	TRBV10-3	TRBJ2-7	CATTPPGHPNYEQYF	TGTGCCACGACTCCACCGGGACATCCGAACTACGAGCAGTACTTC
many	TRBD1	TRBV5-6	TRBJ2-7	CASSHGFKTGAAESYEQYF	TGTGCCAGCAGCCATGGTTTTAAGACAGGGGCCGCCGAATCATACGAGCAGTACTTC
.	TRBD1	TRBV7-7	TRBJ2-2	CASSLGTGGASTGELFF	TGTGCCAGCAGCTTAGGGACAGGGGGCGCCTCGACCGGGGAGCTGTTTTTT
once	.	TRBV10-1	TRBJ2-7	CASSPGLTSTGQYF	TGCGCCAGCAGTCCGGGACTGACGTCTACGGGGCAGTACTTC
.	TRBD1	TRBV7-9	TRBJ1-2	CASSGDRRYYGYTF	TGTGCCAGCAGCGGGGACAGGCGTTACTATGGCTACACCTTC
.	.	TRBV7-8	TRBJ2-7	CASSLNVGSSYEQYF	TGTGCCAGCAGCTTAAACGTGGGGAGTTCCTACGAGCAGTACTTC
.	TRBD2	TRBV19	TRBJ2-1	CASSPLAGSYNEQFF	TGTGCCAGTAGCCCGCTAGCGGGATCCTACAATGAGCAGTTCTTC
.	.	TRBV20-1	TRBJ2-7	CSASSGHEQYF	TGCAGTGCTAGTAGCGGACACGAGCAGTACTTC
.	TRBD2	TRBV3-1/TRBV3-2	TRBJ2-1	CASSLAGERGNEQFF	TGTGCCAGCAGCCTGGCGGGAGAGAGAGGCAATGAGCAGTTCTTC
few	TRBD1	TRBV3-1/TRBV3-2	TRBJ1-4	CASTSYGQGSEKLFF	TGTGCCAGCACCTCGTATGGACAGGGGAGTGAAAAACTGTTTTTT
once	.	TRBV28	TRBJ1-6	CASSPATGSSYNSPLHF	TGTGCCAGCAGCCCGGCTACAGGGAGCTCCTATAATTCACCCCTCCACTTT
.	.	TRBV6-5	TRBJ2-1	CASWSVVSYNEQFF	TGTGCCAGCTGGTCGGTAGTCTCCTACAATGAGCAGTTCTTC
.	TRBD1	TRBV4-3	TRBJ1-2	CASSQGAGTAGSYTF	TGCGCCAGCAGCCAAGGTGCCGGGACAGCCGGGAGCTACACCTTC
.	TRBD1	TRBV2	TRBJ1-4	CASSLSGQGNNEKLFF	TGTGCCAGCAGCCTTTCGGGACAGGGGAATAATGAAAAACTGTTTTTT
.	TRBD1	TRBV5-1	TRBJ2-3	CASSSGQGTQYF	TGCGCCAGCAGCTCGGGACAGGGGACGCAGTATTTT
.	TRBD1	TRBV5-1	TRBJ2-7	CASSPTGQVPTYEQYF	TGCGCCAGCAGCCCCACGGGACAGGTACCGACCTACGAGCAGTACTTC
.	.	TRBV12-3/TRBV12-4	TRBJ2-5	CACRGGGTQYF	TGTGCCTGTAGGGGGGGCGGGACCCAGTACTTC
once	.	TRBV4-2	TRBJ1-1	CASSQDSTGMNTEAFF	TGTGCCAGCAGCCAAGATTCGACAGGAATGAACACTGAAGCTTTCTTT
.	.	TRBV3-1/TRBV3-2	TRBJ2-2	CASSTYTGELFF	TGTGCCAGCAGCACTTACACCGGGGAGCTGTTTTTT
few	.	TRBV19	TRBJ1-2	CASSTGYTF	TGTGCCAGTAGTACGGGCTACACCTTC